This note documents a single T cell receptor (beta chain) sequence. This specimen comes from a study of Graves' ophthalmopathy and Graves' hyperthyroidism. RNA transcripts were the source from which TCR beta CDR3 regions were amplified. The first-round RT-PCR employed HTBI primers together with the Qiagen OneStep RT-PCR kit. A multiplex PCR was then performed as the second round. TCRdb called the multiplex PCR reads again in MiXCR, with one record for every CDR3 protein. The sample carries about 740,000 distinct CDR3 sequences, 40% recorded once. V lost 4 bases and J lost 0, with 12 bases in between. There are 15 residues in the CDR3. Germline loops: CDR1 DFQATT, CDR2 SNEGSKA (reference sequence).

The receptor was isolated from an adult man with Graves' ophthalmopathy. The rearrangement links TRBV20-1 to TRBJ2-2; D gene ambiguous. The material sequenced was peripheral blood. The CDR3 DNA is TGCAGTGCTACCCCGTTATTCGCGAACACCGGGGAGCTGTTTTTT. As protein: CSATPLFANTGELFF.